The 16 T cell receptor beta chains listed next were all sequenced from one sample in a study of shared clonotypes between healthy human individuals. Measured with immunoSEQ multiplex PCR; TCRdb has only the in-frame clones, and not every one. The sample contains about 1 million clones, around 75% of which appear only once. The sample taken for sequencing was memory CD4+ T cells sorted from blood. Subset described: CD45RA-negative fraction. These receptor sequences come from a man between 18 and 29 years old in good health.

A single count supports this clone. V gene TRBV10-2 combines with J gene TRBJ2-5; D uncertain. From germline, CDR1 is WSHSY and CDR2 SAAADI. Trimming removed 8 bases at V and 3 bases at J, with 10 bases between. There are 12 residues in the CDR3. CDR3 protein: CASPSIEETQYF. CDR3 nucleotide sequence: TGCGCCAGCCCCTCCATCGAAGAGACCCAGTACTTC.

The genes are TRBV7-9 and TRBJ1-2; no definite D call. The CDR3 is 16 amino acids. V was trimmed by 5 bases and J by 0 bases, leaving 16 bases between them. Germline V gene sequence: CDR1 SEHNR, CDR2 FQNEAQ (reference sequence). The CDR3 protein is CASSPTAGGANYGYTF. CDR3 sequence (DNA): TGTGCCAGCAGCCCTACCGCCGGCGGAGCTAACTATGGCTACACCTTC.

Here the CDR3 DNA reads TGTGCCAGCAGTTTATGGGGACAGGGGGCCCTATATGGCTACACCTTC. Amino acid sequence: CASSLWGQGALYGYTF. This chain links TRBV27 with TRBJ1-2; TRBD1 matches 12 bases. The CDR3 length is 16 residues. Germline V gives CDR1 MNHEY, CDR2 SMNVEV (reference sequence). The V segment lost 1 base and the J segment 5 bases; nucleotides outside the gene matches: 5.

The chain recombines TRBV5-4 with TRBJ2-7; a weak D match, TRBD1 (5 bases). CDR1 SGHNT and CDR2 YYREEE come from the germline V gene (reference sequence). This CDR3 comprises 15 residues. V dropped 3 bases and J dropped 3 bases, with 16 bases sitting between them. Here the CDR3 reads CASSSGHLNSYEQYF. DNA for the CDR3: TGTGCCAGCAGCTCTGGACACTTGAACAGCTACGAGCAGTACTTC. The variable domain in full, completed from reference TRBV5-4 and TRBJ2-7, reads ETGVTQSPTHLIKTRGQQVTLRCSSQSGHNTVSWYQQALGQGPQFIFQYYREEENGRGNFPPRFSGLQFPNYSSELNVNALELDDSALYLCASSSGHLNSYEQYFGPGTRLTVT.

The chain has TRBV28 and TRBJ1-6; D may be TRBD1 (5 bases). The V end lost 3 bases, the J end lost 0 bases, and 12 bases lay between the germline ends. CDR3 size: 17 residues. Germline-derived CDR1 and CDR2 are MDHEN and SYDVKM. CDR3 loop: CASSLGGVSSYNSPLHF. The CDR3 region has the DNA TGTGCCAGCAGTTTGGGGGGGGTAAGCTCCTATAATTCACCCCTCCACTTT.

This clone was seen a handful of times. The chain couples TRBV7-9 to TRBJ2-7; no firm D call. The CDR3 extends over 14 amino acids. V lost 0 bases to trimming and J lost 5 bases, with 11 bases between them. Germline CDR1 is SEHNR and CDR2 is FQNEAQ (reference sequence). CDR3 region: CASSLARPGDEQYF. The CDR3 DNA reads TGTGCCAGCAGCTTAGCGCGGCCTGGGGACGAGCAGTACTTC.

The chain uses TRBV10-3 and TRBJ2-7; weak D call: TRBD2 (5 bases). This CDR3 contains 14 residues. V lost 3 bases to trimming and J lost 3 bases, with 12 bases between them. In germline, CDR1 is ENHRY, CDR2 SYGVKD. Here the CDR3 reads CAISDSGVSYEQYF. In DNA form, the CDR3 reads TGTGCCATCAGTGACTCCGGGGTAAGCTACGAGCAGTACTTC.

This chain uses TRBV7-9 with TRBJ2-5; D possibly corresponds to TRBD1 (5 bases). Per the germline V gene, CDR1 is SEHNR and CDR2 is FQNEAQ (reference sequence). The CDR3 is made up of 13 amino acids. V was trimmed by 5 bases and J by 2 bases, leaving 9 bases between them. The CDR3 protein is CASSLWTQETQYF. CDR3 DNA: TGTGCCAGCAGCCTGTGGACACAAGAGACCCAGTACTTC.

The rearrangement links TRBV29-1 to TRBJ2-7; D possibly matches TRBD1 or TRBD2 (5 bases each). With 4 bases removed from V and 1 base from J, the gap between germline ends came to 17 bases. Looked up from germline, CDR1 is SQVTM and CDR2 is ANQGSEA. The CDR3 is made up of 15 amino acids. The CDR3 here is CSVAPGPSTSYEQYF. The CDR3 nucleotides are TGCAGCGTTGCCCCGGGACCCTCGACGTCCTACGAGCAGTACTTC.

The chain uses TRBV5-1 and TRBJ2-1; 10 nucleotides line up with TRBD2. This CDR3 contains 14 residues. The V gene's germline CDR1 is SGHRS and CDR2 YFSETQ. Trimming took 0 bases from V and 7 from J; bases not matched to a gene: 1. For the CDR3, the DNA is TGCGCCAGCAGCTTGGGGACTAGCGGAAATGAGCAGTTCTTC. The encoded protein is CASSLGTSGNEQFF.

The chain recombines TRBV4-1 with TRBJ1-1; D ambiguous. With 2 bases removed from V and 0 bases from J, the gap between germline ends came to 7 bases. CDR3 length: 14 amino acids. Germline assignment: CDR1 MGHRA and CDR2 YSYEKL. CDR3 in DNA: TGCGCCAGCAGCCAATTAACAGTGAACACTGAAGCTTTCTTT. Its translation: CASSQLTVNTEAFF.

The V gene is TRBV30, the J gene TRBJ2-2; TRBD1 or TRBD2 may be the D gene (5 bases each). V lost 2 bases and J 8 bases, leaving 9 bases between the germline ends. The CDR3 spans 12 residues. Germline CDR1 is GTSNPN and CDR2 is SVGIG (reference sequence). CDR3 in amino acids: CAWSLGVGELFF. The CDR3 DNA reads as TGTGCCTGGAGTCTGGGGGTTGGGGAGCTGTTTTTT.

The rearrangement links TRBV9 to TRBJ2-5, with D maybe TRBD2 (5 bases). Trimming removed 1 base at V and 2 bases at J, with 9 bases between. The germline V gene has CDR1 SGDLS and CDR2 YYNGEE. This CDR3 spans 14 amino acids. As DNA, the CDR3 is TGTGCCAGCAGCGTATTCGGAGGACAAGAGACCCAGTACTTC. Translated: CASSVFGGQETQYF.

The V and J genes are TRBV15 and TRBJ2-5; 10 bases align to TRBD1. With V trimmed by 0 bases and J by 7 bases, 14 bases remained unmatched. The germline gives CDR1 LNHNV, CDR2 YYDKDF (reference sequence). The CDR3 length is 18 residues. CDR3 loop: CATSRESNTGTGARTQYF. CDR3 nucleotide sequence: TGTGCCACCAGCAGAGAATCCAACACCGGGACAGGGGCCAGGACCCAGTACTTC.

The chain recombines TRBV6-5 with TRBJ1-2; perhaps TRBD1 as D (5 bases). The CDR3 runs 15 residues. The ends were cut back, 6 bases at V and 0 bases at J, with 14 bases in the middle. The germline gives CDR1 MNHEY, CDR2 SVGAGI. The CDR3 here is CASSWDPSANYGYTF. The CDR3 nucleotides are TGTGCCAGCAGCTGGGACCCCTCAGCTAACTATGGCTACACCTTC.

The J gene is TRBJ1-1, the V gene TRBV2; the match to TRBD1 covers 7 bases. There are 14 residues in the CDR3. The V segment lost 7 bases and the J segment 4 bases; nucleotides outside the gene matches: 9. Looked up from germline, CDR1 is SNHLY and CDR2 is FYNNEI. CDR3 region: CASTRQGDGTEAFF. The DNA of the CDR3 is TGTGCCAGCACTCGACAGGGAGATGGCACTGAAGCTTTCTTT.